Listed below are T cell receptor beta chains from one sample, sequenced in a study of tumor-infiltrating lymphocytes in oesophageal squamous cell carcinoma. TCRdb fed the PCR reads into MiXCR, producing one record per CDR3 protein. Of about 17,000 distinct CDR3 sequences in the sample, around 41% were seen once. Sequences were obtained from normal esophageal tissue next to the tumor. The receptors stem from a female donor with esophageal squamous cell carcinoma. The CDR3 runs from the conserved cysteine through the conserved F or W. D genes are given only for firm matches. Where a row states a size, it is once, few, many or the class of an expanded clone; other rows omit it.

V gene	D gene	J gene	CDR3 length	clone size	CDR3 DNA	CDR3 protein
TRBV7-2	TRBD1	TRBJ2-3	16	many	TGTGCCAGCAGCGCTCGACAGGGTGGGAGCACAGATACGCAGTATTTT	CASSARQGGSTDTQYF
TRBV7-6	.	TRBJ2-1	15	.	TGTGCCAGCAGCTTAGTTTCGGGCTTCTACAATGAGCAGTTCTTC	CASSLVSGFYNEQFF
TRBV7-8	TRBD2	TRBJ2-1	12	.	TGTGCCAGCAGCCTGGGAGGGGATGAGCAGTTCTTC	CASSLGGDEQFF
TRBV20-1	TRBD2	TRBJ2-5	17	few	TGCAGTGCTAGAGATATCCGAGCGGGAGGCCCCCTCTCGGAGCAGTACTTC	CSARDIRAGGPLSEQYF
TRBV6-1	.	TRBJ2-3	15	few	TGTGCCAGCAGCACGACGGGTCGGAGATTGGCTACGCAGTATTTT	CASSTTGRRLATQYF
TRBV19	TRBD1	TRBJ1-5	15	many	TGTGCCAGTAGTATAGGGACAGGGTGGAATCAGCCCCAGCATTTT	CASSIGTGWNQPQHF
TRBV24-1	TRBD1	TRBJ1-5	14	many	TGTGCCACCAGTGGACAGGGCTTGAATCAGCCCCAGCATTTT	CATSGQGLNQPQHF
TRBV4-3	TRBD1	TRBJ2-7	14	.	TGCGCCAGCAGCCAAGGGACAGGGTACAATGAGCAGTACTTC	CASSQGTGYNEQYF
TRBV28	.	TRBJ2-5	13	.	TGTGCCAGCAGCCCTGGAGAGGGATGGTCCCAGTACTTC	CASSPGEGWSQYF
TRBV7-2	TRBD2	TRBJ2-3	18	few	TGTGCCAGCAGCTTAGTCGGTAGCGGGGATACTAGCACAGATACGCAGTATTTT	CASSLVGSGDTSTDTQYF
TRBV6-1	.	TRBJ1-2	11	.	TGTGCCAGCAGTGACCTCTATGGCTACACCTTC	CASSDLYGYTF
TRBV6-1	TRBD2	TRBJ2-5	14	.	TGTGCCAGCACCAGGACTAGGGCCTCGGAGACCCAGTACTTC	CASTRTRASETQYF
TRBV7-3	.	TRBJ2-5	13	.	TGTGCCAGCAGCCCGGGGTGGGGAGAGACCCAGTACTTC	CASSPGWGETQYF
TRBV6-1	.	TRBJ2-1	13	.	TGTGCCAGCAGTGATAACTTCTACAATGAGCAGTTCTTC	CASSDNFYNEQFF
TRBV14	TRBD2	TRBJ2-7	18	many	TGTGCCAGCAGCCAAGACCGGACTAGCGGGACCAAGGGATACGAGCAGTACTTC	CASSQDRTSGTKGYEQYF
TRBV6-5	.	TRBJ2-5	14	.	TGTGCCAGCAGTTACGGTCCAGCCCTGGAGACCCAGTACTTC	CASSYGPALETQYF
TRBV3-1	TRBD2	TRBJ2-1	13	.	TGTGCCAGCAGCCAAGCCCGGGGGGGTGAGCAGTTCTTC	CASSQARGGEQFF
TRBV7-8	.	TRBJ1-2	21	.	TGTGCCAGCAGCTCCTATGAATACCCCGGGACGGCCACGACTAAATTCTATGGCTACACCTTC	CASSSYEYPGTATTKFYGYTF
TRBV6-1	TRBD2	TRBJ2-1	16	medium-sized	TGTGCCAGCAGTGAATCCTCCAGCGGGGGTTACAATGAGCAGTTCTTC	CASSESSSGGYNEQFF
TRBV5-1	TRBD2	TRBJ2-7	17	.	TGCGCCAGCAGCTTGGGGACGAGCGGGATAAGGGCCTACGAGCAGTACTTC	CASSLGTSGIRAYEQYF
TRBV6-8	TRBD2	TRBJ2-1	17	.	TGTGCCAGCAGTATAACCGGGACTATCCTATTATCTTACGAGCAGTTCTTC	CASSITGTILLSYEQFF
TRBV28	.	TRBJ2-7	15	.	TGTGCCAGCAGTGCCGGACAGTCCCCCTCCTACGAGCAGTACTTC	CASSAGQSPSYEQYF
TRBV12-3/TRBV12-4	.	TRBJ2-5	13	.	TGTGCCAGCAGTTTGCGGGGCGCGGAGACCCAGTACTTC	CASSLRGAETQYF
TRBV6-1	.	TRBJ1-1	12	many	TGTGCCAGCGGGACGGGGAACACTGAAGCTTTCTTT	CASGTGNTEAFF
TRBV7-9	.	TRBJ2-5	14	many	TGTGCCAGCAGCTTAGCGATGGGGGCCGAGACCCAGTACTTC	CASSLAMGAETQYF
TRBV6-1	.	TRBJ2-3	15	.	TGTGCCAGCAGTGAAGAGGCTGGGGGCACAGATACGCAGTATTTT	CASSEEAGGTDTQYF
TRBV20-1	.	TRBJ2-5	16	.	TGCAGTGCTACCTCCGGGACTAACAGGGTAGTAGAGACCCAGTACTTC	CSATSGTNRVVETQYF
TRBV7-8	.	TRBJ2-5	14	.	TGTGCCAGCAGCTTAGTTTCAGGGCCTGAGACCCAGTACTTC	CASSLVSGPETQYF
TRBV5-4	.	TRBJ2-6	16	many	TGTGCCAGCAGCCCGCGGGCATCCCCGGGGGCCAACGTCCTGACTTTC	CASSPRASPGANVLTF
TRBV12-3/TRBV12-4	TRBD2	TRBJ2-7	14	medium-sized	TGTGCCAGCAGTTTCGAGCGGGGTCCCTACGAGCAGTACTTC	CASSFERGPYEQYF
TRBV4-1	TRBD1	TRBJ2-6	18	.	TGCGCCAGCAGCCTACAACCGGGACAGGTATCTGGGGCCAACGTCCTGACTTTC	CASSLQPGQVSGANVLTF
TRBV7-6	.	TRBJ1-2	14	medium-sized	TGTGCCAGCAGCTCCTCGGCTACGGGCTATGGCTACACCTTC	CASSSSATGYGYTF
TRBV7-2	.	TRBJ2-6	13	medium-sized	TGTGCCAGCAGCCCAATTGGGGCCAACGTCCTGACTTTC	CASSPIGANVLTF
TRBV7-3	.	TRBJ2-1	15	.	TGTGCCAGCAGCTTAGACTACAGCTCCTACAATGAGCAGTTCTTC	CASSLDYSSYNEQFF
TRBV7-2	.	TRBJ2-4	13	few	TGTGCCAGCAGCTTACGGCCTGAATGGGAGCAGTACTTC	CASSLRPEWEQYF
TRBV7-9	TRBD2	TRBJ2-3	16	medium-sized	TGTGCCAGCAGCCTGATAGCGGGAGGGCCGGGAGATACGCAGTATTTT	CASSLIAGGPGDTQYF
TRBV10-3	TRBD1	TRBJ1-1	14	.	TGTGCCATCAGTGAGGGACAGGGATCCACTGAAGCTTTCTTT	CAISEGQGSTEAFF
TRBV7-9	TRBD1	TRBJ2-1	14	few	TGTGCCAGCAGCTTGGGGACAGGGATCCATGAGCAGTTCTTC	CASSLGTGIHEQFF
TRBV7-2	.	TRBJ2-7	14	few	TGTGCCAGCAGCGCCTCACTAAGTAGTGCCGAGCAGTACTTC	CASSASLSSAEQYF
TRBV4-1	.	TRBJ2-5	13	many	TGCGCCAGCAGCCAAGTAGGCCAAGAGACCCAGTACTTC	CASSQVGQETQYF
TRBV7-8	TRBD2	TRBJ2-3	15	many	TGTGCCAGCAGCTTTCGCGGGAGAGGCCCAGATACGCAGTATTTT	CASSFRGRGPDTQYF
TRBV11-1	TRBD1	TRBJ2-5	13	.	TGTGCCAGCAGCCGGGACAGCCAAGAGACCCAGTACTTC	CASSRDSQETQYF
TRBV2	.	TRBJ2-4	15	few	TGTGCCAGCAGTCCGACTTACCCACGGGATTCACCCCTCCACTTC	CASSPTYPRDSPLHF
TRBV7-8	.	TRBJ2-7	13	medium-sized	TGTGCCAGCAGCTCCCGGCGGATCTACGAGCAGTACTTC	CASSSRRIYEQYF
TRBV6-1	TRBD1	TRBJ2-7	15	medium-sized	TGTGCCAGCAGTGAGTTGGAGGACAGGGGGCCCGAGCAGTACTTC	CASSELEDRGPEQYF
TRBV28	.	TRBJ1-1	14	.	TGTGCCAGCATAAGGGCGGTTATGAACACTGAAGCTTTCTTT	CASIRAVMNTEAFF